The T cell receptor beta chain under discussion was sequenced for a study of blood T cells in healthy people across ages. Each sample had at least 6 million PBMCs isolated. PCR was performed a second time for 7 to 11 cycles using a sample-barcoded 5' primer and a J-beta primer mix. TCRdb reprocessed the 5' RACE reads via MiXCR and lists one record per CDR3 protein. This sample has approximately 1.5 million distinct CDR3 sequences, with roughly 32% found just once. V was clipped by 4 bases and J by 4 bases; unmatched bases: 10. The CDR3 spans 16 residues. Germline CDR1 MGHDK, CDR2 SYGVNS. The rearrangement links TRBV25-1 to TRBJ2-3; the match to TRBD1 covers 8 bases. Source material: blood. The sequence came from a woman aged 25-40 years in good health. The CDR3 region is CASSGKDRERADTQYF. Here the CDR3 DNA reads TGTGCCAGCAGTGGAAAGGACAGGGAGAGGGCAGATACGCAGTATTTT.